This T cell receptor beta chain was captured in a study of T cells in Graves' hyperthyroidism and ophthalmopathy. A single count supports this clonotype. One junction end does not reproduce the germline sequence, and a read error may be involved. Amplification yielded TCR beta CDR3 regions, with RNA transcripts as the source. With the HTBI primer set, the TCR CDR3 went through a first round of RT-PCR. In TCRdb, the multiplex PCR reads were re-called with MiXCR into one record per CDR3 protein. The data show 700,000 to 850,000 distinct CDR3 sequences, about 35% seen once. Germline lookup yields CDR1 SGHTA and CDR2 FQGNSA. The CDR3 is 13 amino acids.

This receptor was identified in a woman aged 40 to 50 with Graves' hyperthyroidism. The chain has TRBV7-2 and TRBJ2-3; D could derive from TRBD1 or TRBD2 (5 bases each). The sample consisted of blood. The CDR3 DNA reads TGCGCCAGCACCCCCCCGGGGCCAGATACGCAGTATTTT. Amino acid sequence: CASTPPGPDTQYF.